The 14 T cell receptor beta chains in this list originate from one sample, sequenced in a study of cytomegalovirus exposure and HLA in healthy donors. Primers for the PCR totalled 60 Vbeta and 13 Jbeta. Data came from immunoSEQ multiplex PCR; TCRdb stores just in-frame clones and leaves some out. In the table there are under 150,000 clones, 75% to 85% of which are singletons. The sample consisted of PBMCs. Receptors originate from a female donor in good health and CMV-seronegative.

CDR3 loop: CASSTTGNSPLHF. The CDR3 DNA follows: TGTGCCAGCAGTACTACAGGGAATTCACCCCTCCACTTT. V gene TRBV27 combines with J gene TRBJ1-6, with TRBD1 as a possible D gene (6 bases). Germline CDR1 is MNHEY and CDR2 is SMNVEV (reference sequence). The CDR3 totals 13 residues. V was shortened by 5 bases and J by 7 bases, with 9 bases between the two germline ends.

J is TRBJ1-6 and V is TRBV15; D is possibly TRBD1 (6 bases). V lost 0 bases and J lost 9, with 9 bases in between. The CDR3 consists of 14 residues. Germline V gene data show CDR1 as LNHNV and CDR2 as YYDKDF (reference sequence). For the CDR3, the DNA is TGTGCCACCAGCAGAGATCAGACAGGTTCACCCCTCCACTTT. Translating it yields CATSRDQTGSPLHF.

The CDR3 region is CASSLMLGQTNTGELFF. The DNA of the CDR3 is TGTGCCAGCAGCTTAATGCTAGGACAGACGAACACCGGGGAGCTGTTTTTT. V is TRBV11-3 and J is TRBJ2-2, with D possibly TRBD1 on 6 matching bases. Germline CDR1 reads SGHNT; CDR2 reads YENEEA. The CDR3 covers 17 residues. Deletions cut 2 bases from V and 0 bases from J, with 13 bases between.

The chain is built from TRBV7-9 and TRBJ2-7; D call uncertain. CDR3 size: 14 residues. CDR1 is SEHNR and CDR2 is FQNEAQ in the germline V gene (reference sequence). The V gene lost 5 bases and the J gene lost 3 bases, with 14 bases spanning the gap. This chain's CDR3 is CASSPPRYGYEQYF. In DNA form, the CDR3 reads TGTGCCAGCAGCCCACCGCGTTATGGCTACGAGCAGTACTTC.

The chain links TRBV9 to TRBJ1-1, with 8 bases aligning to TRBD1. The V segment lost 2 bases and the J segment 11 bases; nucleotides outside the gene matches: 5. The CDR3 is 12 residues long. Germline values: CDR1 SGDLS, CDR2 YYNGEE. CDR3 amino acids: CASSVGTGGAFF. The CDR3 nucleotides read TGTGCCAGCAGCGTGGGGACAGGTGGGGCTTTCTTT.

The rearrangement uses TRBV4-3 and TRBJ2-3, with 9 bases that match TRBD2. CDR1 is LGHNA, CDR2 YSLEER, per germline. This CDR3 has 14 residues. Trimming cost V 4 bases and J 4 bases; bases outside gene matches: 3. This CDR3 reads CASSRTSVSDTQYF. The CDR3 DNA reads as TGCGCCAGCAGCCGGACTAGCGTGTCAGATACGCAGTATTTT.

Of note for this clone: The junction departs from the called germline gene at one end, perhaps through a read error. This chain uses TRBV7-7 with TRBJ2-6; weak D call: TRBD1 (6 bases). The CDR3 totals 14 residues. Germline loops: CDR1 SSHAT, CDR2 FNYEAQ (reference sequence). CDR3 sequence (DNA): TGTGCTAGCAGCCCACAGGGACAAGCCAATACTCTGACTTTC. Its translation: CASSPQGQANTLTF.

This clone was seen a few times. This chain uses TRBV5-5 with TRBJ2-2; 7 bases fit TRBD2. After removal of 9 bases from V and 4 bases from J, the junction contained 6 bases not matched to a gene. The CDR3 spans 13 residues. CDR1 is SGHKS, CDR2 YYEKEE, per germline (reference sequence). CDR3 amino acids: CATSGTFTGELFF. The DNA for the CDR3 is TGTGCCACAAGCGGGACCTTCACCGGGGAGCTGTTTTTT.

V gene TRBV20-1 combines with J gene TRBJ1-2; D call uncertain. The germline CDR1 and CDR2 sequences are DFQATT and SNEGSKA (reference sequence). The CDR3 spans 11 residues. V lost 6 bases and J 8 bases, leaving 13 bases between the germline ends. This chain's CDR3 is CSAQRGRGYTF. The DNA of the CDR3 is TGCAGTGCCCAGAGAGGGAGGGGCTACACCTTC.

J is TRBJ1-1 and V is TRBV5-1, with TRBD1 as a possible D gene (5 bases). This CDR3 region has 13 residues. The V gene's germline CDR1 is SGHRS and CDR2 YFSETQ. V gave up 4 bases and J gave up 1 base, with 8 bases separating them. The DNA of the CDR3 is TGCGCCAGCAGCGGACAAGGGAACACTGAAGCTTTCTTT. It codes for CASSGQGNTEAFF.

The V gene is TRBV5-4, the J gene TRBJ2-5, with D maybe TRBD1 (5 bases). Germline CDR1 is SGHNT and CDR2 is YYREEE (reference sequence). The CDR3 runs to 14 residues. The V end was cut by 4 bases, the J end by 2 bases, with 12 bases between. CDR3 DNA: TGTGCCAGCAGCCTAGGACATCCTCAAGAGACCCAGTACTTC. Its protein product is CASSLGHPQETQYF.

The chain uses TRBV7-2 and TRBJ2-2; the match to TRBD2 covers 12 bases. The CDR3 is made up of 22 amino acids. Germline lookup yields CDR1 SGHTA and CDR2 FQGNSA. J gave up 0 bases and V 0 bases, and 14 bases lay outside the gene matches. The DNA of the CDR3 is TGTGCCAGCAGCTTAGCCCCGATCGGTTCACTAGCGGGAGGTTCGAACACCGGGGAGCTGTTTTTT. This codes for CASSLAPIGSLAGGSNTGELFF.

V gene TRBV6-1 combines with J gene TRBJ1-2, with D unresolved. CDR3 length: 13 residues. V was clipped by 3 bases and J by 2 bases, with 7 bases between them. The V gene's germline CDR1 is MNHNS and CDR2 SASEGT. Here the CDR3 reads CASSDELNYGYTF. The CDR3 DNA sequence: TGTGCCAGCAGTGATGAGTTAAACTATGGCTACACCTTC.

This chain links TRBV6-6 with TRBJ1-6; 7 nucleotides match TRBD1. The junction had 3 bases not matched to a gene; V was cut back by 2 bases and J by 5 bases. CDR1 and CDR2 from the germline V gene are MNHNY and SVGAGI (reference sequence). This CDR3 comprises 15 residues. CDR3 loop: CASSYADRNNSPLHF. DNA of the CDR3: TGTGCCAGCAGTTACGCGGACAGGAATAATTCACCCCTCCACTTT.